These 2 T cell receptor beta chains share one sample of origin, sequenced in a study of blood T cell repertoires in COVID-19. Generated by immunoSEQ multiplex PCR, the TCRdb table keeps only in-frame clones and is missing some. Among under 300,000 clones listed, 70% to 90% were seen once. The source material was peripheral blood. The receptor source for this set is a woman aged 40 to 50 who had recovered from COVID-19.

The chain uses TRBV20-1 and TRBJ2-5; a weak D match, TRBD2 (5 bases). Trimming took off 3 bases at V and 9 bases at J, with 14 bases between the two ends. The germline gives CDR1 DFQATT, CDR2 SNEGSKA (reference sequence). CDR3 length: 12 amino acids. In DNA form, the CDR3 reads TGCAGTGCTAGTTCGGGTTCCGGGGCCCAGTACTTC. It is translated as CSASSGSGAQYF.

The rearrangement joins TRBV30 to TRBJ1-2, with D hard to call. Trimming pared 8 bases from V and 4 bases from J, leaving 20 bases between. Germline CDR1 GTSNPN, CDR2 SVGIG (reference sequence). The CDR3 sequence is 14 residues long. The CDR3 protein is CARDRSGAVYGYTF. The DNA of the CDR3 is TGTGCCCGCGACCGATCGGGAGCCGTCTATGGCTACACCTTC.